The next 22 T cell receptor beta chains were all read from a single sample in a study of shared clonotypes between healthy human individuals. Here immunoSEQ multiplex PCR was the method, and the copy in TCRdb shows in-frame clones only, minus some. The data show about 490,000 clones, around 78% seen once. The sample comprised PBMCs. These TCRs come from a woman in her 40s in good health. Some clones in this sample may be carry-over from other donors' samples.

Notes on this clone: This sample includes further DNA sequences coding for the same CDR3. The chain links TRBV9 to TRBJ1-1; D is unresolved. V lost 0 bases to trimming and J lost 1 base, with 4 bases between them. CDR1 and CDR2 (germline): SGDLS, YYNGEE. The CDR3 spans 13 residues. The CDR3 spells CASSVDGNTEAFF. The DNA of the CDR3 is TGTGCCAGCAGCGTAGATGGGAACACTGAAGCTTTCTTT.

The chain uses TRBV18 and TRBJ2-5; 13 positions agree with TRBD2. The J call could be wrong; TRBJ2-7 is a better fit for the DNA end. The CDR3 covers 15 residues. CDR1 is KGHSH, CDR2 LQKENI, per germline. CDR3 protein: CASSPPTSGRNEQYF. DNA for the CDR3: TGTGCCAGCTCACCTCCGACTAGCGGGAGGAACGAGCAGTACTTC.

The gene calls are TRBV19 and TRBJ1-4; D perhaps matches TRBD1 (6 bases). CDR1 and CDR2 from the germline V gene are LNHDA and SQIVND (reference sequence). Trimming left V 5 bases short and J 8 bases short, with 15 bases between. This CDR3 has 14 amino acids. The CDR3 bases are TGTGCCAGTAGTGCAGGGGCAGTTCGAGAAAAACTGTTTTTT. It encodes CASSAGAVREKLFF.

The chain carries TRBV4-3 and TRBJ2-5; D call uncertain. From germline, CDR1 is LGHNA and CDR2 YSLEER. The length of the CDR3 is 13 residues. V lost 4 bases and J 1 base, leaving 7 bases between the germline ends. Written as DNA, the CDR3 is TGCGCCAGCAGCCTACAACTCCAAGAGACCCAGTACTTC. It codes for CASSLQLQETQYF.

This clone was counted a few times. The V and J genes are TRBV9 and TRBJ2-4, with D possibly TRBD1 on 5 matching bases. From germline, CDR1 is SGDLS and CDR2 YYNGEE. The V end lost 0 bases, the J end lost 0 bases, and 13 bases lay between the germline ends. The CDR3 has 17 residues. Here the CDR3 DNA reads TGTGCCAGCAGCGTAGGGGGCCTTGGGTTAGCCAAAAACATTCAGTACTTC. This encodes CASSVGGLGLAKNIQYF.

This chain joins TRBV9 and TRBJ1-3, with TRBD1 matching over 10 bases. V gave up 3 bases and J gave up 3 bases; unmatched junction bases: 3. The CDR3 sequence is 15 residues long. CDR1 SGDLS and CDR2 YYNGEE come from the germline V gene. As DNA, the CDR3 is TGTGCCAGCAGCGAGACAGGGGGCGGTGGAAACACCATATATTTT. Encoded protein: CASSETGGGGNTIYF.

This chain joins TRBV5-4 and TRBJ2-6; either TRBD1 or TRBD2 may fit D (6 bases each). Germline-derived CDR1 and CDR2 are SGHNT and YYREEE (reference sequence). V was trimmed by 6 bases and J by 0 bases, leaving 13 bases between them. This CDR3 has 16 residues. CDR3 bases: TGTGCCAGCAAACAGGGAGGCCCCTCTGGGGCCAACGTCCTGACTTTC. Encoded protein: CASKQGGPSGANVLTF. The complete variable domain, with remaining parts taken from reference TRBV5-4 and TRBJ2-6, reads ETGVTQSPTHLIKTRGQQVTLRCSSQSGHNTVSWYQQALGQGPQFIFQYYREEENGRGNFPPRFSGLQFPNYSSELNVNALELDDSALYLCASKQGGPSGANVLTFGAGSRLTVL.

The chain links TRBV5-6 to TRBJ1-1, with D perhaps TRBD1 (5 bases). This CDR3 is 15 amino acids long. V was cut by 6 bases and J by 1 base, with 16 bases left in between. The V gene's germline CDR1 is SGHDT and CDR2 YYEEEE. CDR3 nucleotides: TGTGCCAGCACCCCGCTGGGGCAGGAGAACACTGAAGCTTTCTTT. It is translated as CASTPLGQENTEAFF.

The chain carries TRBV6-4 and TRBJ2-7; D ambiguous. Trimming shortened V by 4 bases and J by 3 bases, and 10 bases separated the two germline ends. This CDR3 contains 13 residues. Germline-derived CDR1 and CDR2 are MRHNA and SNTAGT. CDR3 nucleotide sequence: TGTGCCAGCAGTGGAGATTTCGGCTACGAGCAGTACTTC. This translates into CASSGDFGYEQYF.

The V call is TRBV6-1, the J call TRBJ2-2; D gene ambiguous. This CDR3 spans 13 amino acids. Trimming pared 7 bases from V and 5 bases from J, leaving 11 bases between. Germline-derived CDR1 and CDR2 are MNHNS and SASEGT. CDR3 sequence (DNA): TGTGCCAGCACCAAGACGGTAACCGGGGAGCTGTTTTTT. It encodes CASTKTVTGELFF.

Remarks on this clone: Given a far larger clone just one base away, this is likely a sequencing read error. The same CDR3 is also encoded by other DNA sequences in this sample. The rearrangement uses TRBV6-1 and TRBJ2-5, with 7 bases that match TRBD1. Trimming cost V 6 bases and J 5 bases; bases outside gene matches: 6. Germline V CDR1 and CDR2: MNHNS, SASEGT. The CDR3 extends over 13 amino acids. For the CDR3, the DNA is TGTGCCAGCAGCGACAGGGTCAGGGAGACCCAGTACTTC. Its protein is CASSDRVRETQYF.

The chain has TRBV6-6 and TRBJ2-3, with D hard to call. The CDR3 has 13 residues. CDR1 is MNHNY and CDR2 is SVGAGI in the germline V gene (reference sequence). The V gene lost 6 bases and the J gene lost 5 bases, with 12 bases spanning the gap. CDR3 bases: TGTGCCAGCAGCCGCCCGGGCGGAGATACGCAGTATTTT. Encoded protein: CASSRPGGDTQYF.

The chain recombines TRBV6-5 with TRBJ2-3; a possible D gene is TRBD2 (6 bases). From germline, CDR1 is MNHEY and CDR2 SVGAGI. Trimming removed 2 bases from V and 1 base from J, with 13 bases in between. The CDR3 runs 16 residues. The chain's CDR3 is CASSYVGGRGTDTQYF. Written as DNA, the CDR3 is TGTGCCAGCAGTTACGTGGGGGGTCGGGGCACAGATACGCAGTATTTT.

As regards this clone: It is likely a read error: a sequence one base away is far more abundant. V gene TRBV4-1 combines with J gene TRBJ2-4, with 8 bases that match TRBD1. The germline V gene encodes CDR1 MGHRA and CDR2 YSYEKL. The CDR3 is made up of 15 amino acids. Written as DNA, the CDR3 is TGCGTCAGCAGCCCCGGGCGACAGGGGAAAAACATTCAGTACTTC. Amino acids: CVSSPGRQGKNIQYF.

The chain couples TRBV5-5 to TRBJ1-5; 8 positions match TRBD1. The V gene end was trimmed by 4 bases and the J gene end by 0 bases; junction bases not matched to a gene: 6. The CDR3 length is 16 residues. CDR1 and CDR2 (germline): SGHKS, YYEKEE (reference sequence). As DNA, the CDR3 is TGTGCCAGCAGCCCCGACAGGGGAGGTAGCAATCAGCCCCAGCATTTT. This translates into CASSPDRGGSNQPQHF.

The chain recombines TRBV5-6 with TRBJ1-5; D ambiguous. Trimming left V 4 bases short and J 6 bases short, with 11 bases between. CDR3 length: 13 residues. The germline V gene has CDR1 SGHDT and CDR2 YYEEEE. In DNA, the CDR3 is TGTGCCAGCAGCCCTGGAAAGGGTCAGCCCCAGCATTTT. Translating it yields CASSPGKGQPQHF.

The chain is built from TRBV27 and TRBJ2-5, with TRBD2 identical over 7 bases. With 5 bases clipped from V and 3 bases from J, the junction kept 9 bases outside the gene matches. Germline V lookup: CDR1 MNHEY, CDR2 SMNVEV (reference sequence). The CDR3 spans 15 residues. The CDR3 bases are TGTGCCAGCAGTGGGAGGGCTAACCTTAAAGAGACCCAGTACTTC. Amino acids: CASSGRANLKETQYF.

This clone has only a few counts. A read error may produce the germline difference seen at one junction end. V is TRBV29-1 and J is TRBJ2-5; D might be TRBD1 or TRBD2, each matching 5 bases. This CDR3 region has 13 residues. Germline V gene data show CDR1 as SQVTM and CDR2 as ANQGSEA. DNA for the CDR3: TGCAGCGTAGTACTACCGGGACGAGAGGCCCAGTACTTC. It specifies CSVVLPGREAQYF. The full variable domain, in which reference TRBV29-1 and TRBJ2-5 provide the parts outside the CDR3, is SAVISQKPSRDICQRGTSLTIQCQVDSQVTMMFWYRQQPGQSLTLIATANQGSEATYESGFVIDKFPISRPNLTFSTLTVSNMSPEDSSIYLCSVVLPGREAQYFGPGTRLLVL.

The chain is built from TRBV9 and TRBJ2-5; D is perhaps TRBD2 (7 bases). The V and J ends lost 4 bases and 1 base respectively, with 29 bases between them. Germline CDR1 and CDR2: SGDLS and YYNGEE. The CDR3 totals 20 residues. The CDR3 loop is CASSHPRDRSLAVPQETQYF. CDR3 in DNA: TGTGCCAGCAGCCACCCTCGTGACAGGAGCCTAGCGGTGCCCCAAGAGACCCAGTACTTC.

A remark on this clone: Different DNA sequences within this sample yield the same CDR3. This chain links TRBV29-1 with TRBJ2-2; TRBD2 is a possible D gene (6 bases). The V end lost 6 bases, the J end lost 6 bases, and 14 bases lay between the germline ends. Germline V lookup: CDR1 SQVTM, CDR2 ANQGSEA. This CDR3 spans 13 amino acids. The DNA of the CDR3 is TGCAGCGTACGACTCGGAGGGGCCGGGGAGCTGTTTTTT. It encodes CSVRLGGAGELFF.

V is TRBV13 and J is TRBJ2-1; D gene uncertain. V was cut by 5 bases and J by 4 bases, with 18 bases left in between. The CDR3 covers 16 residues. Germline V CDR1 and CDR2: PRHDT, FYEKMQ (reference sequence). The CDR3 region is CASSLEVGSVYNEQFF. The CDR3 coding sequence is TGTGCCAGCAGCCTCGAGGTGGGGTCCGTGTACAATGAGCAGTTCTTC.

This chain connects TRBV30 to TRBJ1-1, with D possibly matching TRBD1 (5 bases). Per the germline V gene, CDR1 is GTSNPN and CDR2 is SVGIG (reference sequence). V was trimmed by 4 bases and J by 0 bases, leaving 9 bases between them. This CDR3 is built from 13 residues. DNA for the CDR3: TGTGCCTGGACCACAGGTGTGAACACTGAAGCTTTCTTT. Protein: CAWTTGVNTEAFF.